The 5 T cell receptor beta chains listed next were all sequenced from one sample in a study of cytomegalovirus exposure and HLA in healthy donors. It was with 60 Vbeta and 13 Jbeta primers that the PCR ran. Here immunoSEQ multiplex PCR was the method, and the copy in TCRdb shows in-frame clones only, minus some. Of some 130,000 clones listed, 80% were seen once; the top ten hold less than 5%. Sequenced: PBMCs. The origin of the receptors is a man between 25 and 39 years old in good health.

The rearrangement links TRBV6-5 to TRBJ1-2, with D perhaps matching TRBD1 (6 bases). This CDR3 region has 12 residues. V shed 6 bases and J shed 5 bases, with 10 bases lying between them. The germline V gene encodes CDR1 MNHEY and CDR2 SVGAGI. The CDR3 DNA is TGTGCCAGCAGGACAGGCGTTTATGGCTACACCTTC. Translating it yields CASRTGVYGYTF.

The rearrangement links TRBV7-2 to TRBJ2-7, with D possibly TRBD1 on 6 matching bases. Germline CDR1 is SGHTA and CDR2 is FQGNSA. Trimming cost V 0 bases and J 2 bases, with 8 bases left between them. The CDR3 sequence is 14 residues long. CDR3 amino acids: CASSLATGTYEQYF. The CDR3, as DNA: TGTGCCAGCAGCTTAGCGACAGGCACCTACGAGCAGTACTTC.

The chain's CDR3 is CASSLPVGGGIYNEQFF. The CDR3 region has the DNA TGCGCCAGCAGCCTCCCCGTTGGTGGCGGGATCTACAATGAGCAGTTCTTC. V usage is TRBV5-1 and J usage is TRBJ2-1; D is perhaps TRBD2 (6 bases). The germline V gene has CDR1 SGHRS and CDR2 YFSETQ. The CDR3 covers 17 residues. The V gene lost 4 bases and the J gene lost 3 bases, with 20 bases spanning the gap.

This chain links TRBV9 with TRBJ2-4; 16 nucleotides match TRBD2. The ends lost 2 bases at V and 7 bases at J; junction bases unmatched: 9. The germline CDR1 and CDR2 sequences are SGDLS and YYNGEE. The CDR3 is 18 amino acids. CDR3 protein: CASSVKGLAGGPLNIQYF. CDR3 sequence (DNA): TGTGCCAGCAGCGTCAAGGGACTAGCGGGAGGGCCCCTCAACATTCAGTACTTC.

The chain combines TRBV27 with TRBJ2-5; tentatively, D is TRBD2 (5 bases). Judging by the DNA end, TRBJ2-7 fits better; the J call may be wrong. Germline V gene lookup returns CDR1 MNHEY and CDR2 SMNVEV (reference sequence). The CDR3 is made up of 15 amino acids. The CDR3 sequence: CASSLSSGASNEQYF. The CDR3 DNA sequence: TGTGCCAGCAGTTTATCAAGCGGAGCCTCAAACGAGCAGTACTTC.